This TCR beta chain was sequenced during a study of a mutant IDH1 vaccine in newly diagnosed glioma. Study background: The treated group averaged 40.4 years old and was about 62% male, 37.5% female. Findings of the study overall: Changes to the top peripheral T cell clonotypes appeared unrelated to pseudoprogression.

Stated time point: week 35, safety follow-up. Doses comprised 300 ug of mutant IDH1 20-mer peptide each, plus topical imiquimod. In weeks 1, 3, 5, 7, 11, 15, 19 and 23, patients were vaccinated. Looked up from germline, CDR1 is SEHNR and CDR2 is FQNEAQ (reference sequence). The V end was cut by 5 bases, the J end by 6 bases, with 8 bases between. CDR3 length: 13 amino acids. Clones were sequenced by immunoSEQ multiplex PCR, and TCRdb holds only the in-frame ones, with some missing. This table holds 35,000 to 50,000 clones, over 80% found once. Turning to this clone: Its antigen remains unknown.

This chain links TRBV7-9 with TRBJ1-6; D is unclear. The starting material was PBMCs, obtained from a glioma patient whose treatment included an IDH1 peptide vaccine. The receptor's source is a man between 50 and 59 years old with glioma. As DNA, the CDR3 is TGTGCCAGCAGCGCCAGCCCTAATTCACCCCTCCACTTT. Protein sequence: CASSASPNSPLHF.